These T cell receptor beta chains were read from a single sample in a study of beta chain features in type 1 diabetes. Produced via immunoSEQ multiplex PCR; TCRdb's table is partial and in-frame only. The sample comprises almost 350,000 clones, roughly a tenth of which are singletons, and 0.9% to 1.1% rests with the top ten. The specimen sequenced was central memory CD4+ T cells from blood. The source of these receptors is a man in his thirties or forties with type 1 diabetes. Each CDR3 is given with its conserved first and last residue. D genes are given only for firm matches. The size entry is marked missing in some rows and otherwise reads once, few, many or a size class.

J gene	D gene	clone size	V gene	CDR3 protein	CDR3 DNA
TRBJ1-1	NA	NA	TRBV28	CASSLGGFGAFF	TGTGCCAGCAGTTTGGGAGGGTTTGGAGCTTTCTTT
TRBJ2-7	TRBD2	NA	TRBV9	CASSVGLAGYEQYF	TGTGCCAGCAGCGTAGGACTAGCGGGGTACGAGCAGTACTTC
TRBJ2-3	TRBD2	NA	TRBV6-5	CASSLGLAPGGNTQYF	TGTGCCAGCAGTTTGGGACTAGCGCCTGGCGGGAATACGCAGTATTTT
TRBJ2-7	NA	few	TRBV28	CASSPGEYEQYF	TGTGCCAGCAGTCCGGGGGAATACGAGCAGTACTTC
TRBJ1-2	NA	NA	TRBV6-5	CASRGPLGYGYTF	TGTGCCAGCAGAGGACCCCTGGGCTATGGCTACACCTTC
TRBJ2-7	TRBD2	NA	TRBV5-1	CASSTGLAGTEEQYF	TGCGCCAGCAGCACGGGACTAGCGGGGACCGAAGAGCAGTACTTC
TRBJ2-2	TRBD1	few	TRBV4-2	CASSQEPRGHTGELFF	TGTGCCAGCAGCCAAGAACCCAGGGGGCACACCGGGGAGCTGTTTTTT
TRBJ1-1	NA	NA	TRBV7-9	CASSEGTLNTEAFF	TGTGCCAGCAGCGAAGGGACCTTGAACACTGAAGCTTTCTTT
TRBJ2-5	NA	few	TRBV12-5	CASGSPASETQYF	TGTGCTAGTGGTTCCCCAGCGTCGGAGACCCAGTACTTC
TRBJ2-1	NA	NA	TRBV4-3	CASSQDGRRGHEQFF	TGCGCCAGCAGCCAAGATGGTCGCAGGGGACATGAGCAGTTCTTC
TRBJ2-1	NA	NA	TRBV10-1	CATSAGVTYNEQFF	TGCGCCACGTCGGCAGGGGTGACCTACAATGAGCAGTTCTTC
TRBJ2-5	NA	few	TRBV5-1	CASSLSQSETQYF	TGCGCCAGCAGCTTGTCTCAGTCCGAGACCCAGTACTTC
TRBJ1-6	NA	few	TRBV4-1	CASSQSGVHNSPLHF	TGCGCCAGCAGCCAAAGCGGGGTACATAATTCACCCCTCCACTTT
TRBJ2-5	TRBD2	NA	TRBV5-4	CASSLSGTAETQYF	TGTGCCAGCAGCTTGAGCGGGACGGCAGAGACCCAGTACTTC
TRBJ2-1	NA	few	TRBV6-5	CASSYGDRRNEQFF	TGTGCCAGCAGTTATGGAGACAGGCGGAATGAGCAGTTCTTC
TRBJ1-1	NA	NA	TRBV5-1	CASSLRGEEAFF	TGCGCCAGCTCGCTTCGTGGGGAGGAAGCTTTCTTT
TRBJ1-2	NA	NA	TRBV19	CASKVTGWVDYGYTF	TGTGCCAGTAAGGTCACAGGGTGGGTTGACTATGGCTACACCTTC
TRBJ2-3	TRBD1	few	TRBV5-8	CASSLQGADTDTQYF	TGTGCCAGCAGCCTACAGGGGGCGGACACAGATACGCAGTATTTT
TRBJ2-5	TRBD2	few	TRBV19	CASSDGSGGARTQYF	TGTGCCAGTAGCGACGGTAGCGGGGGGGCCCGGACCCAGTACTTC
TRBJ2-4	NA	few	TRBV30	CASRWGGTDIQYF	TGTGCCTCGAGATGGGGCGGCACGGACATTCAGTACTTC
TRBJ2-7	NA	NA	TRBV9	CASSARWTARDEQYF	TGTGCCAGCAGCGCCCGATGGACAGCACGCGACGAGCAGTACTTC
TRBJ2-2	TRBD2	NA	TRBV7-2	CASSTLSSGVTGELFF	TGTGCCAGCAGCACTCTATCTAGCGGAGTTACCGGGGAGCTGTTTTTT
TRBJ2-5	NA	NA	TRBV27	CASSSAETQYF	TGTGCCAGCAGTTCCGCAGAGACCCAGTACTTC
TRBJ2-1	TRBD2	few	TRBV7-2	CASSLEIPGTSRNNEQFF	TGTGCCAGCAGCTTAGAGATCCCCGGGACTAGCCGGAACAATGAGCAGTTCTTC
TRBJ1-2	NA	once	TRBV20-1	CSLGVEYGYTF	TGCAGCCTCGGGGTTGAATATGGCTACACCTTC
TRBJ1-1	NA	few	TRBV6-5	CASSYRGGTEAFF	TGTGCCAGCAGTTACAGGGGAGGCACTGAAGCTTTCTTT
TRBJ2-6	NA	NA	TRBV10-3	CAISGQAIDSGANVLTF	TGTGCCATCAGTGGACAGGCCATAGACTCTGGGGCCAACGTCCTGACTTTC
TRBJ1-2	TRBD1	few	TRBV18	CASSPRVPGQGNYGYTF	TGTGCCAGCTCACCACGAGTTCCGGGACAGGGTAACTATGGCTACACCTTC
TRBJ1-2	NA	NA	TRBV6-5	CASSYSGSDNYGYTF	TGTGCCAGCAGTTACTCGGGCAGCGATAACTATGGCTACACCTTC
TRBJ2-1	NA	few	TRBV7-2	CASSLIEGSEQFF	TGTGCCAGCAGCCTAATAGAAGGAAGTGAGCAGTTCTTC
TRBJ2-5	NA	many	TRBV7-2	CASSFYREETQYF	TGTGCCAGCAGCTTCTACAGGGAAGAGACCCAGTACTTC
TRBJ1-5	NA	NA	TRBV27	CASSLSGASRNQPQHF	TGTGCCAGCAGTTTATCAGGGGCGAGCAGGAATCAGCCCCAGCATTTT
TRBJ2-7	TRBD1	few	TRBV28	CASSGGGQGREQYF	TGTGCCAGCAGTGGCGGCGGACAGGGAAGAGAGCAGTACTTC
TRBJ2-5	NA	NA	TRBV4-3	CASSQEAGETQYF	TGCGCCAGCAGCCAAGAGGCAGGGGAGACCCAGTACTTC
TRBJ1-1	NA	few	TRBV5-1	CASSFEQGNTEAFF	TGCGCCAGCAGCTTCGAGCAGGGAAACACTGAAGCTTTCTTT
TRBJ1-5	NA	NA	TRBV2	CASSRQGSNQPQHF	TGTGCCAGCAGTAGGCAGGGTAGCAATCAGCCCCAGCATTTT
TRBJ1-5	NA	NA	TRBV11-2	CASSPNLDSNQPQHF	TGTGCCAGCAGCCCCAACCTTGATAGCAATCAGCCCCAGCATTTT
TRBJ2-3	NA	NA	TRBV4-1	CASSQDEWDTQYF	TGCGCCAGCAGCCAAGATGAATGGGATACGCAGTATTTT
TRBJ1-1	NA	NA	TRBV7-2	CASSSATGTEAFF	TGTGCCAGCAGCTCTGCCACGGGCACTGAAGCTTTCTTT
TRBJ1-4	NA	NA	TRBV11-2	CASSSALYSEKLFF	TGTGCCAGCAGCTCGGCCCTTTACAGTGAAAAACTGTTTTTT
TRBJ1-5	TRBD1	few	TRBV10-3	CAISTTGDRNQPQHF	TGTGCCATCAGCACGACAGGGGATAGGAATCAGCCCCAGCATTTT
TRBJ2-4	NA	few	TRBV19	CASSIDGSGYSENIQYF	TGTGCCAGTAGTATCGACGGTTCAGGTTATAGCGAAAACATTCAGTACTTC
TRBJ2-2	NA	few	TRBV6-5	CASRRDLENTGELFF	TGTGCCAGCAGGCGGGACTTGGAGAACACCGGGGAGCTGTTTTTT
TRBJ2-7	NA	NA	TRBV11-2	CASSPQGLSSYEQYF	TGTGCCAGCAGCCCGCAGGGACTTAGCTCCTACGAGCAGTACTTC
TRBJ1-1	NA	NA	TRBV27	CASSSDGWNTEAFF	TGTGCCAGCAGTTCGGATGGATGGAACACTGAAGCTTTCTTT